The rows below give T cell receptor beta chains drawn from one sample of a study of blood T cell repertoires in COVID-19. Libraries were prepared by immunoSEQ multiplex PCR; TCRdb keeps only in-frame clonotypes and omits some of them. The sample has around 310,000 clones, about 88% seen once. The sequencing input was peripheral blood. Receptors were obtained from a woman aged 55-70 years with acute or convalescent COVID-19. The CDR3 runs from the conserved cysteine through the conserved F or W. D genes are given only for firm matches. Where a row states a size, it is once, few, many or the class of an expanded clone; other rows omit it.

CDR3 DNA,CDR3 protein,D gene,CDR3 length,clone size,V gene,J gene
TGTGCCAGCAGCTTAGGAGCCACGGGGGGAGATACGCAGTATTTT,CASSLGATGGDTQYF,TRBD2,15,.,TRBV7-2,TRBJ2-3
TGTGCCAGCAGCTTACAGGGGTCCGTTGGCGAGCAGTACTTC,CASSLQGSVGEQYF,TRBD1,14,.,TRBV5-5,TRBJ2-7
TGTGCCAGCAGCCAAGAGGGAGAGACCCAGCATTTT,CASSQEGETQHF,.,12,.,TRBV3-1/TRBV3-2,TRBJ1-5
TGTGCCAGCAGTTTATCGACCCTCGGGACAGGGCAGCTGTTTTTT,CASSLSTLGTGQLFF,TRBD1,15,.,TRBV27,TRBJ2-2
TGTGCCAGCAGTTGGGGACAGGGTCAAGAGACCCAGTACTTC,CASSWGQGQETQYF,TRBD1,14,.,TRBV6-5,TRBJ2-5
TGTGCCAGTAGTGCCCCTAGCGGGGGCAACAATGAGCAGTTCTTC,CASSAPSGGNNEQFF,TRBD2,15,.,TRBV19,TRBJ2-1
TGTGCCAGCAGCCAAGCTGAGGGCCGGGGGGATACTACCCTCCACTTT,CASSQAEGRGDTTLHF,.,16,once,TRBV4-2,TRBJ1-6
TGTGCCAGCAGTTACTCGAAGGCTAGGGGATTAGGCGAGCAGTACTTC,CASSYSKARGLGEQYF,.,16,.,TRBV6-2/TRBV6-3,TRBJ2-7
TGTGCCAGCTCACTTAGAGAGCGGGGGTCGGGCGAGCAGTACTTC,CASSLRERGSGEQYF,TRBD2,15,.,TRBV18,TRBJ2-7
TGTGCCAGCAGTTACGAAGGGGGAAACATTCAGTACTTC,CASSYEGGNIQYF,.,13,once,TRBV6-5,TRBJ2-4
TGTGCCAGCAGCCAAGAAGAGTCCCGGGACTATGGCTACACCTTC,CASSQEESRDYGYTF,.,15,.,TRBV4-2,TRBJ1-2
TGTGCCAGCAGTTTATTAGGGACAGGGGGGCAGACCCAGTACTTC,CASSLLGTGGQTQYF,TRBD1,15,.,TRBV27,TRBJ2-5
TGTGCCAGCAGCTTGGACGGGATCGGGGGAAGTGGAAACACCATATATTTT,CASSLDGIGGSGNTIYF,.,17,.,TRBV5-4,TRBJ1-3
TGTGCCAGCAGCCCTGCCGTGGGTAGCGGGGGGTACAATGAGCAGTTCTTC,CASSPAVGSGGYNEQFF,TRBD2,17,.,TRBV7-6,TRBJ2-1
TGTGCCAGCAGCGTACAGGGGGCAGATACGCAGTATTTT,CASSVQGADTQYF,TRBD1,13,.,TRBV9,TRBJ2-3
TGTGCCAGCAGCCCGGGGGGAAGCGTCACCGGGGAGCTGTTTTTT,CASSPGGSVTGELFF,TRBD2,15,.,TRBV5-4,TRBJ2-2
TGTGCCAGCAGCAGGGGGGACAGGGGAGTCCACGAGCAGTACTTC,CASSRGDRGVHEQYF,TRBD1,15,.,TRBV9,TRBJ2-7
TGCGCCAGCAGCTTGGCTTCGGGAGAGACCCAGTACTTC,CASSLASGETQYF,.,13,.,TRBV5-1,TRBJ2-5
TGCGCCAGCAGCTTGGGGGACATAGGGTCGGGTGAAAAACTGTTTTTT,CASSLGDIGSGEKLFF,.,16,.,TRBV5-1,TRBJ1-4
TGTGCCAGCAGCTTAGCCCCCCCGGGGGGAAACACCATATATTTT,CASSLAPPGGNTIYF,.,15,.,TRBV7-2,TRBJ1-3
TGTGCCAGCAGCCCGGACAGGGTTACCGGGGAGCTGTTTTTT,CASSPDRVTGELFF,TRBD1,14,.,TRBV2,TRBJ2-2
TGCAGCGTTGAGACCGGGACAGGGTGGGTTAGCAATCAGCCCCAGCATTTT,CSVETGTGWVSNQPQHF,TRBD1,17,.,TRBV29-1,TRBJ1-5
TGTGCCAGCAGCACAGATCACAATCAGCCCCAGCATTTT,CASSTDHNQPQHF,.,13,.,TRBV5-4,TRBJ1-5